This is a list of T cell receptor beta chains from one sample in a study of regulatory T cells in long-lasting Graves disease. Using its own MiXCR run on the multiplex PCR reads, TCRdb lists one record per CDR3 protein. The sample lists around 450,000 distinct CDR3 sequences; about 22% were seen once. This material consisted of peripheral blood mononuclear cells (PBMCs), taken when the disease was refractory, from a patient treated with antithyroid drugs. Receptors were obtained from a female donor with Graves disease. Both conserved end residues are part of each CDR3. Fields, in order: V gene, CDR3 length, CDR3 protein.

V gene: TRBV9; CDR3 length: 16; CDR3 protein: CASSATGTGTRNTIYF
V gene: TRBV27; CDR3 length: 14; CDR3 protein: CASSPRAGIQPQHF
V gene: TRBV29-1; CDR3 length: 14; CDR3 protein: CSVEDATSRYEQYF
V gene: TRBV6-1; CDR3 length: 16; CDR3 protein: CASSSGTGNSGNTIYF
V gene: TRBV7-2; CDR3 length: 15; CDR3 protein: CASSLTPRDYYGYTF
V gene: TRBV19; CDR3 length: 13; CDR3 protein: CASAGTSQETQYF
V gene: TRBV29-1; CDR3 length: 17; CDR3 protein: CSVKAIGLASGGYEQYF
V gene: TRBV12-3/TRBV12-4; CDR3 length: 14; CDR3 protein: CASRGRTGRQPQHF
V gene: TRBV12-5; CDR3 length: 13; CDR3 protein: CASGCDRGDEQYF
V gene: TRBV28; CDR3 length: 15; CDR3 protein: CATTDARTGHQPQHF
V gene: TRBV7-9; CDR3 length: 15; CDR3 protein: CASSLAGDRGSGYTF
V gene: TRBV7-9; CDR3 length: 15; CDR3 protein: CASSRPRDYIETQYF
V gene: TRBV29-1; CDR3 length: 14; CDR3 protein: CSVDGGGVQETQYF
V gene: TRBV11-2; CDR3 length: 15; CDR3 protein: CASSFLPGHFYEQYF
V gene: TRBV5-1; CDR3 length: 17; CDR3 protein: CASSPGTGARGNQPQHF
V gene: TRBV28; CDR3 length: 14; CDR3 protein: CASSTGQGHYGYTF
V gene: TRBV6-4; CDR3 length: 14; CDR3 protein: CASSYSGSRDEQYF
V gene: TRBV6-1; CDR3 length: 15; CDR3 protein: CASTSYRGSSYGYTF
V gene: TRBV11-2; CDR3 length: 15; CDR3 protein: CASSFTGGNTGELFF
V gene: TRBV12-3/TRBV12-4; CDR3 length: 15; CDR3 protein: CASSLSGQGAEKLFF
V gene: TRBV20-1; CDR3 length: 15; CDR3 protein: CSARDLRQALYGYTF
V gene: TRBV19; CDR3 length: 12; CDR3 protein: CASKGHYTEAFF
V gene: TRBV7-9; CDR3 length: 13; CDR3 protein: CASSSGQGVEQFF
V gene: TRBV7-3; CDR3 length: 14; CDR3 protein: CASSSTSGANVLTF
V gene: TRBV4-1; CDR3 length: 14; CDR3 protein: CASSLLQGANGYTF
V gene: TRBV9; CDR3 length: 14; CDR3 protein: CASSLQGDRAIQYF
V gene: TRBV24-1; CDR3 length: 15; CDR3 protein: CATSDSDTLNTEAFF
V gene: TRBV28; CDR3 length: 13; CDR3 protein: CASSPTGAGELFF
V gene: TRBV9; CDR3 length: 14; CDR3 protein: CASSVGVAGYEQYF
V gene: TRBV6-1; CDR3 length: 15; CDR3 protein: CASSEWELAGSIQYF
V gene: TRBV11-2; CDR3 length: 15; CDR3 protein: CASSPRADFQETQYF
V gene: TRBV12-3/TRBV12-4; CDR3 length: 14; CDR3 protein: CASSFSGPTYEQYF
V gene: TRBV28; CDR3 length: 14; CDR3 protein: CASSLQGPPYEQYF
V gene: TRBV13; CDR3 length: 17; CDR3 protein: CASSFGTSGTNTGELFF
V gene: TRBV11-2; CDR3 length: 13; CDR3 protein: CASSSGAGQGYTF
V gene: TRBV6-5; CDR3 length: 15; CDR3 protein: CASSYSLTKQETQYF
V gene: TRBV7-6; CDR3 length: 15; CDR3 protein: CASSPAYPRYNEQFF
V gene: TRBV19; CDR3 length: 16; CDR3 protein: CASSMRKAKGITEAFF
V gene: TRBV29-1; CDR3 length: 14; CDR3 protein: CSVSPGGRQETQYF
V gene: TRBV6-2/TRBV6-3; CDR3 length: 15; CDR3 protein: CASIQRGGRTTEQFF
V gene: TRBV29-1; CDR3 length: 13; CDR3 protein: CSVVGQGYTEAFF
V gene: TRBV7-8; CDR3 length: 15; CDR3 protein: CASSLVLPGGKTQYF
V gene: TRBV2; CDR3 length: 15; CDR3 protein: CASSIQGAGTGELFF
V gene: TRBV2; CDR3 length: 13; CDR3 protein: CASSEGAKNIQYF
V gene: TRBV24-1; CDR3 length: 13; CDR3 protein: CATKGENEYEQYF
V gene: TRBV2; CDR3 length: 15; CDR3 protein: CASSDQAGAGNTIYF
V gene: TRBV2; CDR3 length: 14; CDR3 protein: CASSDPPIETEAFF
V gene: TRBV2; CDR3 length: 14; CDR3 protein: CASRDGYSNQPQHF
V gene: TRBV7-9; CDR3 length: 14; CDR3 protein: CASSWTAQKETQYF
V gene: TRBV2; CDR3 length: 14; CDR3 protein: CASGDSPQETEAFF
V gene: TRBV27; CDR3 length: 15; CDR3 protein: CASSLGAGGYNEQFF
V gene: TRBV28; CDR3 length: 17; CDR3 protein: CASSPPSTGRETDTQYF
V gene: TRBV2; CDR3 length: 14; CDR3 protein: CASSLSQGAYEQYF
V gene: TRBV6-2/TRBV6-3; CDR3 length: 15; CDR3 protein: CATRTGSGSSYEQYF
V gene: TRBV10-3; CDR3 length: 15; CDR3 protein: CAISERDGFNQPQHF